These T cell receptor beta chains were read from a single sample in a study of shared clonotypes between healthy human individuals. Profiled with immunoSEQ multiplex PCR; TCRdb holds only in-frame clones, not every one. The sample carries about 680,000 clones, 92% recorded once. The sequencing input was naive CD8+ T cells sorted from blood. These receptors were obtained from a man younger than 45 in good health. Both conserved end residues are part of each CDR3. The D gene is left open where the match is weak. Rows may omit the clone size; those that give it use once, few, many or a size class.

TRBV9	NA	16	TRBJ2-7	TRBD2	TGTGCCAGCAGCGTAGGTACTTCGGGAGGGCCCTACGAGCAGTACTTC	CASSVGTSGGPYEQYF
TRBV5-6	NA	16	TRBJ1-1	NA	TGTGCCAGCAGCCCGGATGGGGCGTTTAGCAGATCTGAAGCTTTCTTT	CASSPDGAFSRSEAFF
TRBV7-8	NA	13	TRBJ2-7	NA	TGTGCCAGCAGCGATTGGCTTACCTACGAGCAGTACTTC	CASSDWLTYEQYF
TRBV29-1	NA	13	TRBJ2-7	TRBD2	TGCAGCGTCGCTCCTAGCGGGATCTACGAGCAGTACTTC	CSVAPSGIYEQYF
TRBV9	NA	14	TRBJ2-1	TRBD2	TGTGCCAGCAGCGTAGGCGGGAGGGCTAGTGAGCAGTTCTTC	CASSVGGRASEQFF
TRBV13	NA	18	TRBJ1-2	TRBD1	TGTGCCAGCAGCTTATTATCCCACAACGGACAGGGGGCATATGGCTACACCTTC	CASSLLSHNGQGAYGYTF
TRBV10-2	NA	12	TRBJ2-7	TRBD1	TGCGCCAGCAGTGAACCAGGGGGCGAGCAGTACTTC	CASSEPGGEQYF
TRBV27	NA	15	TRBJ2-7	NA	TGTGCCAGCAGTTCCCACAACAGGGCGTTGGGCGAGCAGTACTTC	CASSSHNRALGEQYF
TRBV7-3	NA	17	TRBJ2-6	TRBD1	TGTGCCAGCAGCCCGATTACAGGGGCTCTCGGGGCCAACGTCCTGACTTTC	CASSPITGALGANVLTF
TRBV4-1	NA	13	TRBJ2-3	NA	TGCGCCAGCAGCCCACCGGAATCAGGGTTGGCGTATTTT	CASSPPESGLAYF
TRBV11-2	NA	17	TRBJ2-7	NA	TGTGCCAGCAGATCCGGTCTCGGACAAACTACCTCCTACGAGCAGTACTTC	CASRSGLGQTTSYEQYF
TRBV7-8	NA	14	TRBJ2-2	NA	TGTGCCAGCAGCTCAGGCGGTAGGACCGGGGAGCTGTTTTTT	CASSSGGRTGELFF
TRBV27	NA	15	TRBJ1-4	NA	TGTGCCAGCAGTCTCCAAACAGGGCTAAGGGAAAAACTGTTTTTT	CASSLQTGLREKLFF
TRBV27	NA	14	TRBJ2-1	NA	TGTGCCAGCAGTTTGCAGACAGACTACAATGAGCAGTTCTTC	CASSLQTDYNEQFF
TRBV6-1	NA	20	TRBJ2-1	TRBD2	TGTGCCAGCAGTGAATGGGATAGCGGGAGGATGAGGGGTTTCTACAATGAGCAGTTCTTC	CASSEWDSGRMRGFYNEQFF
TRBV5-1	NA	15	TRBJ2-6	TRBD1	TGCGCCAGCAGCTTGGACAGGGGAATTGTCAACGTCCTGACTTTC	CASSLDRGIVNVLTF
TRBV4-1	NA	13	TRBJ2-7	NA	TGCGCCAGCAGCCAAGAACAGGGTGGCGAGCAGTACTTC	CASSQEQGGEQYF
TRBV10-3	NA	18	TRBJ1-5	NA	TGTGCCATCAGTGAGTCCTCGGACTCAAGGGTAAACTATCAGCCCCAGCATTTT	CAISESSDSRVNYQPQHF
TRBV2	NA	15	TRBJ1-5	NA	TGTGCCAGCACCGAGCGGGACGGAGGGGATCAGCCCCAGCATTTT	CASTERDGGDQPQHF
TRBV7-9	NA	15	TRBJ2-1	TRBD2	TGTGCCAGCAGCTATTCAAGCGGGAGAAGCAATGAGCAGTTCTTC	CASSYSSGRSNEQFF
TRBV18	NA	14	TRBJ2-7	NA	TGTGCCAGCTCTCCCCAGCGGCACTCCTACGAGCAGTACTTC	CASSPQRHSYEQYF
TRBV5-6	NA	14	TRBJ1-5	NA	TGTGCCAGCAGCCGACAGGAGTTAAATCAGCCCCAGCATTTT	CASSRQELNQPQHF
TRBV10-2	few	12	TRBJ2-7	NA	TGCGCCAGCAGGACCCTAGCGTACGAGCAGTACTTC	CASRTLAYEQYF
TRBV6-5	NA	15	TRBJ2-7	TRBD1	TGTGCCAGCAGTTTCACCGGGGGACAGGGGGACGAGCAGTACTTC	CASSFTGGQGDEQYF
TRBV7-2	NA	14	TRBJ2-7	TRBD2	TGTGCCAGCAGCCCCAGAGGACTAGGCTACGAGCAGTACTTC	CASSPRGLGYEQYF
TRBV15	NA	14	TRBJ2-3	TRBD2	TGTGCCACCAGCGGACTAGCGGTGACAGATACGCAGTATTTT	CATSGLAVTDTQYF
TRBV7-9	few	16	TRBJ2-3	NA	TGTGCCAGCAGCATGTTGACTATCACCCGCACAGATACGCAGTATTTT	CASSMLTITRTDTQYF
TRBV6-5	few	14	TRBJ2-7	NA	TGTGCCAGCAGTTACTCGTCAGGGATCTACGAGCAGTACTTC	CASSYSSGIYEQYF
TRBV30	NA	13	TRBJ2-7	NA	TGTGCCTGGAGTGTACTCGGCTCCTACGAGCAGTACTTC	CAWSVLGSYEQYF
TRBV19	NA	16	TRBJ2-7	TRBD2	TGTGCCAGTAGTGTCAAACCTAGCGGGGGGTCTTACGAGCAGTACTTC	CASSVKPSGGSYEQYF
TRBV11-2	NA	15	TRBJ1-1	NA	TGTGCCAGCAGCTTAGATCCGGAAAGGGGTACTGAAGCTTTCTTT	CASSLDPERGTEAFF
TRBV30	NA	15	TRBJ2-3	TRBD2	TGTGCCTGGAGTTTGACTAGCGGATTCACAGATACGCAGTATTTT	CAWSLTSGFTDTQYF
TRBV23-1	NA	19	TRBJ2-1	NA	TGCGCCAGCACACCAAACCACGGGTTAGGGAAGATCCCCTACAATGAGCAGTTCTTC	CASTPNHGLGKIPYNEQFF
TRBV4-1	NA	15	TRBJ2-7	TRBD1	TGCGCCAGCAGCCAAGGACAGGGGCCCCGCGGGGAGCAGTACTTC	CASSQGQGPRGEQYF
TRBV5-8	NA	13	TRBJ2-2	TRBD1	TGTGCCAGCAGCTTGACAGGGGGAGAGAAGCTGTTTTTT	CASSLTGGEKLFF
TRBV29-1	NA	18	TRBJ2-1	TRBD2	TGCAGCGTAAGGGGTGGTGGGACTAGCGGACCCTCCTACAATGAGCAGTTCTTC	CSVRGGGTSGPSYNEQFF
TRBV11-2	NA	14	TRBJ2-1	NA	TGTGCCAGCAGCTTAACCGTCTCCTACAATGAGCAGTTCTTC	CASSLTVSYNEQFF
TRBV5-6	NA	12	TRBJ1-1	NA	TGTGCCAGCAGCTCCCTCCACACTGAAGCTTTCTTT	CASSSLHTEAFF
TRBV9	NA	18	TRBJ2-2	TRBD1	TGTGCCAGCAGCGCTCAGGGGGCTAACATACTCGCCACCGGGGAGCTGTTTTTT	CASSAQGANILATGELFF
TRBV19	NA	15	TRBJ2-7	TRBD1	TGTGCCAGTAGCCTTACCCGGGCAGGGGGCTACGAGCAGTACTTC	CASSLTRAGGYEQYF
TRBV10-3	NA	14	TRBJ2-7	NA	TGTGCCATCAGTGAGGGCCAGGGGATATACGAGCAGTACTTC	CAISEGQGIYEQYF
TRBV28	NA	14	TRBJ2-1	NA	TGTGCCAGCACCCTGACTAGTGACTACAATGAGCAGTTCTTC	CASTLTSDYNEQFF
TRBV29-1	NA	14	TRBJ2-7	TRBD2	TGCAGCGCCCTCGGGGGGGGCGCGGACTACGAGCAGTACTTC	CSALGGGADYEQYF
TRBV11-2	NA	18	TRBJ2-1	TRBD2	TGTGCCAGCAACTCCCCCTCGGGACTAGCGGGACCGAACAATGAGCAGTTCTTC	CASNSPSGLAGPNNEQFF
TRBV5-1	NA	14	TRBJ1-1	NA	TGCGCCAGCAGCTTGGGTACGGTTAACACTGAAGCTTTCTTT	CASSLGTVNTEAFF
TRBV7-9	NA	15	TRBJ2-7	NA	TGTGCCAGCAGCTTAGCCCGCAGTACTACCTACGAGCAGTACTTC	CASSLARSTTYEQYF
TRBV11-2	NA	12	TRBJ2-5	NA	TGTGCCAGCAGTCGGACGCAAGAGACCCAGTACTTC	CASSRTQETQYF
TRBV27	NA	15	TRBJ2-7	TRBD2	TGTGCCAGCAGTCTAGGGACTAGCGGGACTCAGGAGCAGTACTTC	CASSLGTSGTQEQYF
TRBV27	NA	12	TRBJ2-1	TRBD2	TGTGCCAGCACCGGCGGGAGTAATGAGCAGTTCTTC	CASTGGSNEQFF
TRBV18	NA	12	TRBJ1-4	NA	TGTGCCAGCTCACCAGAGGATGAAAAACTGTTTTTT	CASSPEDEKLFF
TRBV4-1	NA	14	TRBJ2-1	TRBD1	TGCGCCAGCAGCCCAAACAGGGGGATCAATGAGCAGTTCTTC	CASSPNRGINEQFF
TRBV6-5	NA	13	TRBJ1-2	NA	TGTGCCAGCAGCCCTCGCTGGGACTATGGCTACACCTTC	CASSPRWDYGYTF
TRBV19	NA	14	TRBJ2-3	NA	TGTGCCAGTAGGTGGGCCCTAGGCACAGATACGCAGTATTTT	CASRWALGTDTQYF
TRBV2	NA	14	TRBJ2-1	NA	TGTGCCAGCAGTGGTCGGGAACCATTCGATGAGCAGTTCTTC	CASSGREPFDEQFF
TRBV7-6	NA	16	TRBJ2-2	NA	TGTGCCAGCAGCTTAGCGGGAGGAGCGAACACCGGGGAGCTGTTTTTT	CASSLAGGANTGELFF
TRBV11-2	few	16	TRBJ2-7	NA	TGTGCCAGCAGCTTAGTCCCCAACCGGGACCCCGGGGAGCAGTACTTC	CASSLVPNRDPGEQYF
TRBV14	NA	15	TRBJ2-5	NA	TGTGCCAGCAGCCAGGCCCGGTCTGCCCAAGAGACCCAGTACTTC	CASSQARSAQETQYF